This passage covers 3 T cell receptor beta chains from one sample sequenced in a study of T cell responses to AZD1222 COVID-19 vaccine. Measured with immunoSEQ multiplex PCR; TCRdb has only the in-frame clones, and not every one. Of more than 95,000 clones in the sample, 88% were seen once. The input for sequencing was peripheral blood, taken 28 days after the second AZD1222 dose. All receptors come from an adult who received the AZD1222 COVID-19 vaccine.

This clone appeared a few times. The chain carries TRBV11-2 and TRBJ1-4; D is perhaps TRBD1 (5 bases). CDR1 and CDR2 (germline): SGHAT, FQNNGV. This CDR3 comprises 14 residues. Deletions cut 5 bases from V and 7 bases from J, with 14 bases between. CDR3 DNA sequence: TGTGCCAGCAGCCCCCGTGGGGGGAGTGAAAAACTGTTTTTT. Amino acid sequence: CASSPRGGSEKLFF.

The chain links TRBV12-5 to TRBJ1-4; D is undetermined. The CDR3 runs to 12 residues. The germline V gene encodes CDR1 LGHNT and CDR2 FRNRAP. Deletions cut 3 bases from V and 8 bases from J, with 7 bases between. In DNA, the CDR3 is TGTGCTAGTGGTTTATTTGTGGAAAAACTGTTTTTT. It yields the protein CASGLFVEKLFF. Using reference TRBV12-5 and TRBJ1-4 for the parts outside the CDR3, the full variable domain is DARVTQTPRHKVTEMGQEVTMRCQPILGHNTVFWYRQTMMQGLELLAYFRNRAPLDDSGMPKDRFSAEMPDATLATLKIQPSEPRDSAVYFCASGLFVEKLFFGSGTQLSVL.

The J gene is TRBJ2-7, the V gene TRBV13; maybe TRBD1 (5 bases). Germline CDR1 is PRHDT and CDR2 is FYEKMQ (reference sequence). Trimming pared 4 bases from V and 2 bases from J, leaving 12 bases between. The CDR3 spans 14 residues. The CDR3 region is CASSSGFDTYEQYF. In DNA form, the CDR3 reads TGTGCCAGCAGCTCAGGGTTCGATACCTACGAGCAGTACTTC.